This entry lists 8 T cell receptor beta chains sequenced from one sample in a study of molecular identifiers for immune sequencing clone quantification. Using its own MiXCR run on the PCR reads, TCRdb lists one record per CDR3 protein. The sample holds 400,000 to 600,000 distinct CDR3 sequences, 25% seen once. Sequenced material: naive CD8+ T cells from blood, with Jurkat cell RNA spiked in. Subset denoted: FACS-sorted CD8+CD4-CCR7+CD45RA+ naive T cells. All receptors derive from a human donor in good health. Some libraries in this study had Jurkat cell RNA spiked in.

This chain connects TRBV9 to TRBJ2-1; 11 bases agree with TRBD2. With V trimmed by 7 bases and J by 4 bases, 10 bases remained unmatched. The CDR3 length is 16 residues. Per germline, CDR1 SGDLS and CDR2 YYNGEE. In nucleotides, the CDR3 is TGTGCCAGCTCCCCTGAGGGGACTAGCGGTTACAATGAGCAGTTCTTC. The encoded protein is CASSPEGTSGYNEQFF.

This clonotype appeared many times. J is TRBJ2-5 and V is TRBV21-1; TRBD1 is the table's D call and was not checked against the DNA. TRBV21-1 is assigned pseudogene status. The CDR3 contains 17 residues. Here the CDR3 DNA reads TGTGCCAGCAGGAAGGGGCCCCGGGGCCCCATGATGGGGTCCCAGTACTTC. It translates to CASRKGPRGPMMGSQYF.

This clonotype showed up just a few times. The V call is TRBV5-4, the J call TRBJ2-5; a possible D gene is TRBD1 (6 bases). CDR1 SGHNT and CDR2 YYREEE come from the germline V gene (reference sequence). Trimming took off 4 bases at V and 2 bases at J, with 18 bases between the two ends. There are 16 residues in the CDR3. The CDR3 region is CASSPNFGQIQETQYF. CDR3 in DNA: TGTGCCAGCAGCCCAAACTTTGGACAGATTCAAGAGACCCAGTACTTC.

The chain joins TRBV6-5 to TRBJ2-1; D is ambiguous. Trimming took 6 bases from V and 7 from J, leaving 19 bases between them. The CDR3 spans 15 residues. CDR1 MNHEY and CDR2 SVGAGI come from the germline V gene. CDR3 nucleotide sequence: TGTGCCAGCAGCCTAGTCTGGTGGGCACGGAATGAGCAGTTCTTC. Protein: CASSLVWWARNEQFF.

This clonotype came up many times. This chain links TRBV2 with TRBJ2-3; D is unclear. V lost 1 base and J lost 4, with 12 bases in between. This CDR3 spans 15 amino acids. Germline V CDR1 and CDR2: SNHLY, FYNNEI. CDR3 sequence: CASSEVRTQADTQYF. CDR3 nucleotide sequence: TGTGCCAGCAGTGAAGTTCGGACCCAGGCAGATACGCAGTATTTT. Full variable domain (outside the CDR3, taken from reference TRBV2 and TRBJ2-3): EPEVTQTPSHQVTQMGQEVILRCVPISNHLYFYWYRQILGQKVEFLVSFYNNEISEKSEIFDDQFSVERPDGSNFTLKIRSTKLEDSAMYFCASSEVRTQADTQYFGPGTRLTVL.

This clonotype was detected a few times. This rearrangement joins TRBV28 to TRBJ2-3, with 8 bases fitting TRBD2. The CDR3 contains 16 residues. J gave up 3 bases and V 2 bases, and 7 bases lay outside the gene matches. CDR1 and CDR2 (germline): MDHEN, SYDVKM. The CDR3 nucleotides read TGTGCCAGCAGTTTACGGGCTAGCGGGCTAACAGATACGCAGTATTTT. Amino acid sequence: CASSLRASGLTDTQYF.

The sample holds many counts of this clonotype. CDR3 in amino acids: CATSDRDRVLYEQYF. The CDR3 nucleotides read TGTGCCACCAGCGACCGGGACAGGGTTCTCTACGAGCAGTACTTC. The chain uses TRBV15 and TRBJ2-7; 9 bases fit TRBD1. Germline V gives CDR1 LNHNV, CDR2 YYDKDF (reference sequence). This CDR3 spans 15 amino acids. The V and J ends lost 5 bases and 3 bases, in that order; junction bases with no gene match: 8.

The V gene is TRBV7-8, the J gene TRBJ1-2, with 10 bases lining up with TRBD1. CDR3 length: 16 residues. V trimming: 7 bases; J trimming: 4 bases; junction bases outside the gene matches: 12. Germline CDR1 reads SGHVS; CDR2 reads FQNEAQ. CDR3 nucleotide sequence: TGTGCCAGCAACCCCGCCTCCGGGACAGGGGTCTATGGCTACACCTTC. This encodes CASNPASGTGVYGYTF.